The rows below give T cell receptor beta chains drawn from one sample of a study of T cell responses to AZD1222 COVID-19 vaccine. The table came from immunoSEQ multiplex PCR; TCRdb's copy has only in-frame clones and leaves some out. The table has 89,000 or so clones, more than 85% seen once. Here the sequenced sample was peripheral blood, taken 28 days after the second AZD1222 dose. These receptors all come from an adult who received the AZD1222 COVID-19 vaccine. Both conserved end residues are part of each CDR3. D genes are given only for firm matches. For some rows the clone size is stated as once, few or many, or as a class when expanded; others skip it.

D	size	V	J	CDR3	DNA
TRBD2	NA	TRBV19	TRBJ2-1	CATGTSGIRPGGEQFF	TGTGCCACAGGGACTAGCGGGATCCGCCCGGGTGGTGAGCAGTTCTTC
TRBD1	once	TRBV11-2	TRBJ1-2	CASSLGDSGVYGYTF	TGTGCCAGCAGCTTGGGGGACAGTGGAGTCTATGGCTACACCTTC
TRBD1	NA	TRBV9	TRBJ1-1	CASSVGRTGGTEAFF	TGTGCCAGCAGCGTCGGTCGGACAGGGGGAACCGAAGCTTTCTTT
NA	once	TRBV29-1	TRBJ1-2	CSARLAVTGYTF	TGCAGCGCACGACTAGCTGTCACTGGCTACACCTTC
NA	NA	TRBV19	TRBJ2-3	CAARGGTDTQYF	TGTGCCGCAAGAGGGGGCACAGATACGCAGTATTTT
TRBD1	NA	TRBV19	TRBJ1-4	CASSRTGVTTNEKLFF	TGTGCCAGTAGTAGGACAGGGGTTACAACTAATGAAAAACTGTTTTTT
NA	NA	TRBV7-2	TRBJ1-1	CASSIQDNTEAFF	TGTGCCAGCAGCATTCAAGACAACACTGAAGCTTTCTTT
TRBD1	NA	TRBV3-1/TRBV3-2	TRBJ1-2	CATRDRGFDGYTF	TGTGCCACCCGGGACAGGGGGTTTGATGGCTACACCTTC
NA	NA	TRBV7-3	TRBJ2-3	CASSRTAPDTQYF	TGTGCCAGCAGCCGGACAGCGCCAGATACGCAGTATTTT
TRBD2	once	TRBV4-3	TRBJ2-1	CASSQDLMRGNEQFF	TGCGCCAGCAGCCAAGATCTAATGCGGGGGAATGAGCAGTTCTTC
TRBD1	NA	TRBV5-1	TRBJ1-2	CASSSTGDYGYTF	TGCGCCAGCAGCTCGACAGGGGACTATGGCTACACCTTC
TRBD1	NA	TRBV6-4	TRBJ2-2	CASSAGTGGTGELFF	TGTGCCAGCAGTGCCGGGACAGGGGGCACCGGGGAGCTGTTTTTT
NA	NA	TRBV18	TRBJ1-3	CASSPPTGMAGNTIYF	TGTGCCAGCTCACCACCCACAGGGATGGCTGGAAACACCATATATTTT
NA	NA	TRBV24-1	TRBJ1-1	CATSASEGKAFF	TGTGCCACCAGTGCATCCGAGGGGAAAGCTTTCTTT
NA	NA	TRBV7-8	TRBJ1-5	CASSPWDGLSNQPQHF	TGTGCCAGCAGCCCATGGGACGGACTAAGCAATCAGCCCCAGCATTTT
TRBD1	NA	TRBV19	TRBJ1-2	CASSTDRVTGYGYTF	TGTGCCAGTAGCACAGACAGGGTGACAGGCTATGGCTACACCTTC
TRBD1	NA	TRBV12-3/TRBV12-4	TRBJ2-7	CASSLGTGLRGYF	TGTGCCAGCAGTCTAGGGACAGGGCTCCGGGGGTACTTC
NA	NA	TRBV28	TRBJ1-5	CASSLLKDLGRMQPQHF	TGTGCCAGCAGTCTCCTAAAGGACCTCGGGAGGATGCAGCCCCAGCATTTT
NA	NA	TRBV7-2	TRBJ1-1	CASSPGPTEAFF	TGTGCCAGCAGTCCGGGACCCACTGAAGCTTTCTTT
TRBD2	NA	TRBV27	TRBJ2-1	CASSPPGTRANEQFF	TGTGCCAGCAGTCCCCCCGGGACTAGAGCCAATGAGCAGTTCTTC
NA	NA	TRBV6-5	TRBJ1-2	CASSYRGTSDGYTF	TGTGCCAGCAGTTACAGGGGGACCTCGGATGGCTACACCTTC
NA	NA	TRBV5-1	TRBJ2-5	CASSLTTGGRTQYF	TGCGCCAGCAGCTTGACAACTGGTGGGAGGACCCAGTACTTC
TRBD1	NA	TRBV7-9	TRBJ1-3	CASSYKTGDGNTIYF	TGTGCCAGCAGCTATAAAACAGGGGACGGAAACACCATATATTTT
NA	many	TRBV6-6	TRBJ2-7	CASRTRAESYEQYF	TGTGCCAGCAGGACCCGGGCCGAGTCCTACGAGCAGTACTTC
NA	NA	TRBV7-2	TRBJ1-5	CASRLGYQPQHF	TGTGCCAGCAGGCTAGGGTATCAGCCCCAGCATTTT
TRBD2	NA	TRBV2	TRBJ2-3	CASSEGTSGTDTQYF	TGTGCCAGCAGTGAAGGGACTAGCGGGACAGATACGCAGTATTTT
NA	NA	TRBV21-1	TRBJ2-1	CASTDGLAGGPGEQFF	TGTGCCAGCACCGATGGACTAGCGGGAGGGCCGGGTGAGCAGTTCTTC
NA	once	TRBV6-5	TRBJ1-2	CASSPTAYGYTF	TGTGCCAGCAGCCCGACAGCCTATGGCTACACCTTC
TRBD2	NA	TRBV7-2	TRBJ2-7	CASSLGLAGPGYEQYF	TGTGCCAGCAGCTTAGGGCTAGCGGGTCCCGGCTACGAGCAGTACTTC
TRBD1	NA	TRBV7-3	TRBJ2-7	CASSGDRGHEQYF	TGTGCCAGCAGCGGAGACAGGGGCCACGAGCAGTACTTC
NA	few	TRBV2	TRBJ2-2	CASSEVRAGELFF	TGTGCCAGCAGTGAAGTGAGGGCCGGGGAGCTGTTTTTT